This TCR beta chain was sequenced in a study of blood T cell repertoires in COVID-19. Overall study: The study drew acute and convalescent COVID-19 samples from the United States, Italy and Spain. Sample material is recorded as cDNA or gDNA derived from T cells, B-cell-depleted T cells, or PBMCs.

The CDR3 runs to 16 residues. Germline V lookup: CDR1 MNHEY, CDR2 SMNVEV (reference sequence). Trimming at V came to 4 bases and at J to 4 bases, leaving 11 bases not matched to a gene. This clone was seen only a few times. Study processing details: Estimation of nucleated cell counts was performed using reference gene primer amplification. The assay was immunoSEQ multiplex PCR, and TCRdb's table has in-frame clones only and misses some. The V and J calls and clone size were taken over from that table, and D and trimming were inferred from the DNA. Seen here are around 180,000 clones, about 82% observed once, and the top ten hold about 5.5%.

Sequencing was performed on peripheral blood. The rearrangement uses TRBV27 and TRBJ1-1; 8 nucleotides agree with TRBD1. This TCR was sampled from a woman in her twenties or thirties with acute or convalescent COVID-19. The CDR3 bases are TGTGCCAGCAGTTATAGTCGGGCCAGGGGGCCCACTGAAGCTTTCTTT. Translated, it gives CASSYSRARGPTEAFF.